This TCR beta chain stems from a study of T cell responses to AZD1222 COVID-19 vaccine. V shed 1 base and J shed 4 bases, with 17 bases lying between them. Per the germline V gene, CDR1 is SNHLY and CDR2 is FYNNEI. The CDR3 is 17 residues long. Some clones are missing from TCRdb's copy, which holds only in-frame ones; the method was immunoSEQ multiplex PCR. Here the sample spans over 150,000 clones, 86% being singletons. This receptor was identified in an adult in good health. Material: peripheral blood, obtained on day 0 of MenACWY control vaccination. This rearrangement joins TRBV2 to TRBJ2-1, with TRBD1 as a possible D gene (6 bases). This chain's CDR3 is CASSEGRGLIIYNEQFF. DNA for the CDR3: TGTGCCAGCAGTGAAGGCAGGGGCCTTATTATTTACAATGAGCAGTTCTTC.